The rows below give T cell receptor beta chains drawn from one sample of a study of shared clonotypes between healthy human individuals. Measured with immunoSEQ multiplex PCR; TCRdb has only the in-frame clones, and not every one. Among 450,000 to 600,000 clones listed, roughly 85% were seen once. The sample taken for sequencing was PBMCs. The receptors derive from a woman aged 35 to 49 in good health. Some clones in this sample may be carry-over from other donors' samples. Each CDR3 is given with its conserved first and last residue. Fields, in order: J gene, clone size, D gene, V gene, CDR3 DNA, CDR3 protein. D genes are given only for firm matches. Clone size is stated in some rows and not others, as once, few, many or a class when expanded.

J gene: TRBJ1-2; clone size: .; D gene: .; V gene: TRBV7-2; CDR3 DNA: TGTGCCAGCAGCTTAGACCCACCGTGGCACCGCCTATACTATGGCTACACCTTC; CDR3 protein: CASSLDPPWHRLYYGYTF
J gene: TRBJ2-5; clone size: .; D gene: TRBD1; V gene: TRBV11-3; CDR3 DNA: TGTGCCAGCAGCTTAGGCGGACAGGGGGGGGAGACCCAGTACTTC; CDR3 protein: CASSLGGQGGETQYF
J gene: TRBJ1-3; clone size: .; D gene: .; V gene: TRBV7-9; CDR3 DNA: TGTGCCAGCACCCCGACAGATCCTGGAAACACCATATATTTT; CDR3 protein: CASTPTDPGNTIYF
J gene: TRBJ1-4; clone size: .; D gene: .; V gene: TRBV15; CDR3 DNA: TGTGCCACCAGCAGAGATGTGACGGATGAAAAACTGTTTTTT; CDR3 protein: CATSRDVTDEKLFF
J gene: TRBJ2-7; clone size: .; D gene: .; V gene: TRBV4-2; CDR3 DNA: TGTGCCAGCAGCCAAGATCTGACTGGCGGGATCCCCTACGAGCAGTACTTC; CDR3 protein: CASSQDLTGGIPYEQYF
J gene: TRBJ2-7; clone size: .; D gene: TRBD2; V gene: TRBV7-6; CDR3 DNA: TGTGCCAGCAGCTTAAAGAGGACTAGCCGGCGGAGAGAGCAGTACTTC; CDR3 protein: CASSLKRTSRRREQYF
J gene: TRBJ2-3; clone size: .; D gene: .; V gene: TRBV7-6; CDR3 DNA: TGTGCCAGCAGCCTATCCGGGACCCGCATGGGAGATACGCAGTATTTT; CDR3 protein: CASSLSGTRMGDTQYF
J gene: TRBJ2-2; clone size: .; D gene: .; V gene: TRBV28; CDR3 DNA: TGTGCCAGCAAATCTCCGCTAAGGTCAGGGACCGGGGAGCTGTTTTTT; CDR3 protein: CASKSPLRSGTGELFF
J gene: TRBJ2-7; clone size: once; D gene: TRBD1; V gene: TRBV6-5; CDR3 DNA: TGTGCCAGCAGTTACGCGACAGGGGTCAACGAGCAGTACTTC; CDR3 protein: CASSYATGVNEQYF
J gene: TRBJ2-7; clone size: .; D gene: .; V gene: TRBV5-1; CDR3 DNA: TGCGCCAGCAGCTACGGAACAGGGTATCGCGAGCAGTACTTC; CDR3 protein: CASSYGTGYREQYF
J gene: TRBJ2-1; clone size: few; D gene: TRBD2; V gene: TRBV6-4; CDR3 DNA: TGTGCCAGCAGTGAAAGTAGCGGGACCCACAATGAGCAGTTCTTC; CDR3 protein: CASSESSGTHNEQFF
J gene: TRBJ1-3; clone size: .; D gene: .; V gene: TRBV5-6; CDR3 DNA: TGTGCCAGCAGCTTGATGAGGGTCACTGGAAACACCATATATTTT; CDR3 protein: CASSLMRVTGNTIYF